This is a list of T cell receptor beta chains from one sample in a study of CD8 T cells in Susac syndrome. TCRdb itself ran the immunoSEQ multiplex PCR reads through MiXCR, one entry per CDR3 protein. The data show 65,000 to 90,000 distinct CDR3 sequences, approximately 94% seen once. Sequenced material: CD8+ T cells from PBMCs. The receptor source for this set is a human donor with multiple sclerosis. Each CDR3 is given with its conserved first and last residue. The order of the fields is CDR3 DNA, CDR3 protein, D gene, J gene, V gene, clone size. A D gene is named only where the DNA matches it firmly. Where a row states a size, it is once, few, many or the class of an expanded clone; other rows omit it.

CDR3 DNA: TGCGCCAGCAGCCAAGTGGGGGGTTTTGTGACTGAAGCTTTCTTT; CDR3 protein: CASSQVGGFVTEAFF; D gene: .; J gene: TRBJ1-1; V gene: TRBV4-1; clone size: once
CDR3 DNA: TGTGCCAGCAGTTACTCAGTGGTGGATGGCTACACCTTC; CDR3 protein: CASSYSVVDGYTF; D gene: .; J gene: TRBJ1-2; V gene: TRBV6-2/TRBV6-3; clone size: .
CDR3 DNA: TGTGCCAGCAGCTCGACTAGCGGGAGCACCGGGGAGCTGTTTTTT; CDR3 protein: CASSSTSGSTGELFF; D gene: TRBD2; J gene: TRBJ2-2; V gene: TRBV3-1; clone size: .
CDR3 DNA: TGCAGCCATCTCGCCGGGAGCGCGGATACGCAGTATTTT; CDR3 protein: CSHLAGSADTQYF; D gene: .; J gene: TRBJ2-3; V gene: TRBV29-1; clone size: .
CDR3 DNA: TGTGCCAGCAGCTTAGATAAAGGCGGGACTGGCAATGAGCAGTTCTTC; CDR3 protein: CASSLDKGGTGNEQFF; D gene: .; J gene: TRBJ2-1; V gene: TRBV11-3; clone size: .
CDR3 DNA: TGTGCCAGCAGTTTGGGCAGGGGTGGAGATACGCAGTATTTT; CDR3 protein: CASSLGRGGDTQYF; D gene: .; J gene: TRBJ2-3; V gene: TRBV12-3/TRBV12-4; clone size: .
CDR3 DNA: TGCAGCTTCCCTCGTGGGGATAGCAATCAGCCCCAGCATTTT; CDR3 protein: CSFPRGDSNQPQHF; D gene: .; J gene: TRBJ1-5; V gene: TRBV29-1; clone size: .
CDR3 DNA: TGTGCCAGCAGCCAAGTTCAGGGACCGCCTTCAGCTTTCTTT; CDR3 protein: CASSQVQGPPSAFF; D gene: .; J gene: TRBJ1-1; V gene: TRBV3-1; clone size: .
CDR3 DNA: TGTGCCAGCAGTCGGACAGGGGATGGTTACGAGCAGTACTTC; CDR3 protein: CASSRTGDGYEQYF; D gene: TRBD1; J gene: TRBJ2-7; V gene: TRBV12-3/TRBV12-4; clone size: .
CDR3 DNA: TGCAGTGCTAGAGATCTCGGGACAGGGGATGGCGAGCAGTACTTC; CDR3 protein: CSARDLGTGDGEQYF; D gene: TRBD1; J gene: TRBJ2-7; V gene: TRBV20-1; clone size: .
CDR3 DNA: TGTGCCAGCAGCTATGGGGACAGGGGGCGATATGGCTACACCTTC; CDR3 protein: CASSYGDRGRYGYTF; D gene: TRBD1; J gene: TRBJ1-2; V gene: TRBV5-6; clone size: .
CDR3 DNA: TGTGCCAGCAGTGAAGTCCCTAGCTCCTACAATGAGCAGTTCTTC; CDR3 protein: CASSEVPSSYNEQFF; D gene: .; J gene: TRBJ2-1; V gene: TRBV2; clone size: few
CDR3 DNA: TGTGCCAGCAGTGAATGGGGCGGGGGGGCCTACAATGAGCAGTTCTTC; CDR3 protein: CASSEWGGGAYNEQFF; D gene: TRBD2; J gene: TRBJ2-1; V gene: TRBV25-1; clone size: .
CDR3 DNA: TGTGCCAGCAGCTGGGGGACAGGGGGAAGATCCGGGGAGCTGTTTTTT; CDR3 protein: CASSWGTGGRSGELFF; D gene: TRBD1; J gene: TRBJ2-2; V gene: TRBV7-9; clone size: .
CDR3 DNA: TGTGCCAGCAGCTCACCCGATGGGGGCAGGATAGGCGAGACCCAGTACTTC; CDR3 protein: CASSSPDGGRIGETQYF; D gene: .; J gene: TRBJ2-5; V gene: TRBV7-9; clone size: .